This T cell receptor beta chain was identified during a study of blood T cell repertoires in COVID-19 (TCRdb year 2020). Study-level background: Samples covering the acute and convalescent phases of COVID-19 were provided by collaborators in the United States, Italy and Spain. Subjects who had been exposed to COVID-19, were actively infected with it, or had recovered from it provided the deeply sampled blood TCRbeta repertoires that made up the dataset. The repertoires were released in a freely available public database intended as a resource for research on the immune response to SARS-CoV-2. The samples were drawn from the first 160 participants of the ongoing ImmuneRACE study and from about 1,200 subjects provided by 6 global collaborators. The prospective study material was composed of cDNA or gDNA derived from T cells, B-cell-depleted T cells, or PBMCs. Where available, HLA class I and class II types were obtained from metadata supplied by the sample provider rather than from assay-based typing. Sample metadata almost always included a de-identified subject ID, COVID-19 status, age in years and sex.

V loses 8 bases of germline sequence and J loses 5 bases, and the interval between the two ends is 5 bases. Including the terminal cysteine and phenylalanine, the CDR3 comprises 10 residues. Of the read, only the CDR3 DNA is kept; its 30 bases are in frame from base 1. CDR1 PRHDT and CDR2 FYEKMQ were looked up in the germline V gene (reference sequence). Study-level results and caveats: The quantity of clinical and demographic metadata differed by source and by participant and was supplied without curation.

TCRbeta CDR3 regions were amplified from genomic DNA by means of the immunoSEQ Assay, a bias-controlled multiplex PCR. The original methods were these. Within the assay, amplification of reference gene primers was used to estimate how many nucleated cells each sample contained. To quantify the absolute abundance of each unique TCRbeta CDR3 rearrangement, sequence reads were collapsed and filtered. For each sample, productive Simpson clonality was calculated by taking the square root of Simpson's diversity index across productive rearrangements. The immuneACCESS repertoire file appears here via TCRdb, limited to in-frame rearrangements. These files lack a portion of the clones; in checked studies, under half of the deficit traces to unresolved V genes, and the cause of the others is not known. The V and J calls and clone size were taken over from that table, and D and trimming were inferred from the DNA. The sample contains some 24,000 clones, about 76% of them found a single time. The ten largest clones represent over 6.5% of the sample.

As to this clone: The specificity of this receptor is unknown. Per-base qualities were not stored, and no clone one base away is much larger.

Collaborating institutions collected whole blood in K2EDTA tubes following their own protocols. Collaborator samples were shipped for TCRbeta analysis as frozen whole blood, isolated PBMCs, or DNA extracted from either sample type. This TCR derives from a man between 65 and 79 years old with acute or convalescent COVID-19. The chain joins TRBV13 to TRBJ2-3; the D segment cannot be called with confidence. The sample taken for sequencing was peripheral blood. The sequence in DNA is TGTGCCAGCTCGGGAGATACGCAGTATTTT. Translated, it gives CASSGDTQYF.